This record looks at one T cell receptor beta chain sequence and its context. The sample originates from a study of blood T cell repertoires in COVID-19. About the research overall: COVID-19 samples collected from the United States, Italy and Spain covered acute and convalescent phases.

In germline, CDR1 is WNHNN, CDR2 SYGVQD (reference sequence). The CDR3 extends over 15 amino acids. V was cut by 0 bases and J by 8 bases, with 14 bases left in between. In the original workflow: Nucleated cell number was recorded as an estimate derived from reference gene primer amplification. The assay was immunoSEQ multiplex PCR, and TCRdb's table has in-frame clones only and misses some. The DNA gave D and trimming, while V, J and clone size come from that table. The table has about 270,000 clones, around 89% seen once. The clonotype was recovered from a woman in her 30s with acute COVID-19. Sequences were obtained from PBMCs or T cells enriched from blood (not recorded which). This rearrangement joins TRBV10-1 to TRBJ2-1, with D hard to call. CDR3 in amino acids: CASSESVGAGHEQFF. The CDR3 nucleotides are TGCGCCAGCAGTGAGTCCGTAGGAGCTGGCCATGAGCAGTTCTTC.